This T cell receptor (beta chain) derives from a study of blood T cell repertoires in COVID-19 (dated by TCRdb to about 2020). At the level of the whole study: Samples covering the acute and convalescent phases of COVID-19 were provided by collaborators in the United States, Italy and Spain. The material from the prospective study consisted of cDNA or gDNA derived from T cells, B-cell-depleted T cells, or PBMCs. The dataset comprised deeply sampled blood TCRbeta repertoires from subjects exposed to, actively infected with, or recovered from COVID-19. The repertoires were released in a freely available public database meant as a resource for research on the immune response to SARS-CoV-2. Samples were obtained from the ongoing ImmuneRACE study (first 160 participants) and from 1,254 subjects provided by 6 global collaborators. Sample metadata almost always included a de-identified subject ID, COVID-19 status, age in years and sex. HLA class I and class II types, where available, came from metadata supplied by the sample provider rather than from assay-based typing. Here is what the overall study found, with its caveats: How much clinical and demographic metadata was included differed by source and by participant, and the metadata was provided uncurated.

There are 16 amino acids in the CDR3, from cysteine to phenylalanine inclusive. Only the CDR3 DNA is retained, 48 bases long and in frame from the first base. Sequences LGHNA (CDR1) and YSLEER (CDR2) are obtained from the germline V gene. V drops 1 base and J drops 0 bases, leaving 12 bases in between. Of note for this clone: Its binding antigen is unknown. One base away there is no much larger clone; base qualities are not given.

TCRbeta CDR3 regions were amplified from genomic DNA using the immunoSEQ Assay, a bias-controlled multiplex PCR. The source study handled its data this way. The number of nucleated cells in each sample was estimated from the amplification of reference gene primers within the assay. Sequence reads were collapsed and filtered to measure the absolute abundance of every unique TCRbeta CDR3 rearrangement. Productive Simpson clonality was computed per sample as the square root of Simpson's diversity index over productive rearrangements. The source is immuneACCESS, and TCRdb retained only in-frame sequences with V and J called. Part of the clones is not carried over; for the studies checked, unresolved V genes explain less than half of this, and the remainder is unexplained. V, J and clone size were drawn from that table, and D and trimming were deduced from the DNA. Across this sample there are some 330,000 clones, with over 80% seen only once. The top ten clones comprise about 5% of the sample.

In the prospective study, participants were 18 to 89 years old, resided in 24 geographic areas of the United States, and were enrolled through a virtual design. In the prospective study, cohorts were assigned on the basis of participant-reported clinical history obtained from a screening survey and a study questionnaire. Recovered participants in ImmuneRACE Cohort 3 were defined by two consecutive negative NP/OP PCR tests, clearance by a healthcare professional, or resolution of symptoms. Each participant in the prospective study had whole blood, serum and a nasopharyngeal or oropharyngeal swab collected by mobile phlebotomists. Additional blood draws and questionnaires over an approximately 2-month period could optionally be provided by prospective study participants. Before DNA extraction, prospective study blood samples were shipped either frozen or at room temperature.

The rearranged chain carries TRBV4-3 and TRBJ1-1; the best D guess is TRBD1, with 5 bases matching. Sequenced material: PBMCs or T cells enriched from blood (not recorded which). The TCR originated in a woman aged 45-60 years who had recovered from COVID-19. The CDR3 region has the sequence CASSQAASGMNTEAFF. DNA sequence: TGCGCCAGCAGCCAAGCGGCGTCAGGGATGAACACTGAAGCTTTCTTT.